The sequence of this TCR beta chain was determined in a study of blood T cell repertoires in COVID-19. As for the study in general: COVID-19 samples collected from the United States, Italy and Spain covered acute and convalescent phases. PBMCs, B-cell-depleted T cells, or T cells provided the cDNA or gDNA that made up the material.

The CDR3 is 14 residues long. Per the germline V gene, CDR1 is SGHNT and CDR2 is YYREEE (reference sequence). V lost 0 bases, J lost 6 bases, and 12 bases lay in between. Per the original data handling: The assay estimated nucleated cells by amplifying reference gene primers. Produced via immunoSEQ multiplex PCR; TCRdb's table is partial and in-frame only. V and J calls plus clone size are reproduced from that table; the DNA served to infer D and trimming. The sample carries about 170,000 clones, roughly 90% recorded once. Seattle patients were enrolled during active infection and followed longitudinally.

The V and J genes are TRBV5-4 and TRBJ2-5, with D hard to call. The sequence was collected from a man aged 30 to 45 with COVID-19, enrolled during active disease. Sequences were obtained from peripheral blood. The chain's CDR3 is CASSLDSGLKTQYF. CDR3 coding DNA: TGTGCCAGCAGCTTGGACTCCGGGTTAAAGACCCAGTACTTC.